The 17 T cell receptor beta chains listed next were all sequenced from one sample in a study of cytomegalovirus exposure and HLA in healthy donors. Amplification used 60 Vbeta primers and 13 Jbeta primers. Produced via immunoSEQ multiplex PCR; TCRdb's table is partial and in-frame only. This table holds more than 150,000 clones, over 80% found once. Input material: PBMCs. The receptors were sampled from a girl between 10 and 17 years old in good health and CMV-seropositive.

The chain has TRBV7-9 and TRBJ1-1; no reliable D call. Trimming took 0 bases from V and 7 from J, leaving 21 bases between them. Looked up from germline, CDR1 is SEHNR and CDR2 is FQNEAQ (reference sequence). The CDR3 spans 17 residues. Written as DNA, the CDR3 is TGTGCCAGCAGCTTAGCACGTTTCGGACTCCCGAAGGGTGAAGCTTTCTTT. Its translation is CASSLARFGLPKGEAFF. The entire variable domain, with the rest obtained from reference TRBV7-9 and TRBJ1-1, is as follows: DTGVSQNPRHKITKRGQNVTFRCDPISEHNRLYWYRQTLGQGPEFLTYFQNEAQLEKSRLLSDRFSAERPKGSFSTLEIQRTEQGDSAMYLCASSLARFGLPKGEAFFGQGTRLTVV.

The chain is built from TRBV20-1 and TRBJ2-2, with D possibly being TRBD2 (5 bases). Looked up from germline, CDR1 is DFQATT and CDR2 is SNEGSKA (reference sequence). CDR3 length: 11 residues. V dropped 6 bases and J dropped 4 bases, with 6 bases sitting between them. The CDR3 sequence: CSATSTGELFF. The CDR3, as DNA: TGCAGTGCCACTAGCACCGGGGAGCTGTTTTTT.

This clone was found a few times. The J gene is TRBJ2-7, the V gene TRBV2; D might be TRBD1 (5 bases). Trimming removed 7 bases from V and 2 bases from J, with 12 bases in between. CDR1 SNHLY and CDR2 FYNNEI come from the germline V gene. The CDR3 contains 13 residues. CDR3 in amino acids: CASTMETAYEQYF. CDR3 sequence (DNA): TGTGCCAGCACTATGGAGACAGCCTACGAGCAGTACTTC.

V gene TRBV7-6 combines with J gene TRBJ2-7, with 13 bases that match TRBD2. This CDR3 region has 15 residues. Germline CDR1 reads SGHVS; CDR2 reads FNYEAQ. The J segment lost 5 bases and the V segment lost 5 bases, leaving 6 bases of the junction unmatched. This chain's CDR3 is CASSPLAGGRDEQYF. CDR3 in DNA: TGTGCCAGCAGCCCACTAGCGGGAGGGAGGGACGAGCAGTACTTC.

V and J are TRBV6-5 and TRBJ2-6, with D perhaps TRBD1 (5 bases). Germline CDR1 is MNHEY and CDR2 is SVGAGI. The CDR3 loop spans 16 amino acids. Trimming removed 3 bases from V and 2 bases from J, with 11 bases in between. The CDR3 DNA reads TGTGCCAGCAGTTATAGACCAGGGCCTGGGGCCAACGTCCTGACTTTC. Its translation is CASSYRPGPGANVLTF.

J is TRBJ2-1 and V is TRBV10-3; TRBD2 aligns across 14 bases. CDR3 length: 15 amino acids. Germline CDR1 is ENHRY and CDR2 is SYGVKD. V shed 9 bases, J shed 7 bases, and the junction held 8 bases outside the gene matches. CDR3 bases: TGTGCCATTGCCGGGACTAGCGGGAGTTGGAATGAGCAGTTCTTC. Translation gives CAIAGTSGSWNEQFF.

The rearrangement uses TRBV11-2 and TRBJ2-5; TRBD2 agrees at 8 bases. This CDR3 spans 13 amino acids. Germline CDR1 SGHAT, CDR2 FQNNGV. Losses at the gene ends were 5 bases for V and 3 bases for J; bases not matched to a gene: 2. The CDR3 here is CASSQGLEETQYF. The CDR3 region has the DNA TGTGCCAGCAGCCAGGGACTAGAAGAGACCCAGTACTTC.

The chain uses TRBV5-6 and TRBJ2-4, with D uncertain. Germline values: CDR1 SGHDT, CDR2 YYEEEE. The CDR3 extends over 15 amino acids. V lost 0 bases and J 0 bases, leaving 7 bases between the germline ends. CDR3 amino acids: CASSLDILAKNIQYF. As DNA, the CDR3 is TGTGCCAGCAGCTTGGACATCCTAGCCAAAAACATTCAGTACTTC. The full variable domain, its missing parts supplied by reference TRBV5-6 and TRBJ2-4, is DAGVTQSPTHLIKTRGQQVTLRCSPKSGHDTVSWYQQALGQGPQFIFQYYEEEERQRGNFPDRFSGHQFPNYSSELNVNALLLGDSALYLCASSLDILAKNIQYFGAGTRLSVL.

The chain is built from TRBV5-1 and TRBJ2-1; 9 bases agree with TRBD2. The CDR3 is made up of 14 amino acids. CDR1 is SGHRS, CDR2 YFSETQ, per germline. With V trimmed by 5 bases and J by 7 bases, 7 bases remained unmatched. The CDR3 protein is CASSSAGGTNEQFF. The CDR3 DNA is TGCGCCAGCAGTTCTGCGGGAGGGACAAATGAGCAGTTCTTC.

This chain links TRBV19 with TRBJ1-5; the D is unclear. CDR3 length equals 16 residues. In germline, CDR1 is LNHDA, CDR2 SQIVND (reference sequence). V lost 1 base, J lost 6 bases, and 16 bases lay in between. The CDR3 sequence is CASSIGARTEGQPQHF. The CDR3 DNA reads TGTGCCAGTAGTATAGGGGCCAGAACCGAAGGTCAGCCCCAGCATTTT.

The chain links TRBV7-9 to TRBJ1-2; D is unclear. Germline CDR1 and CDR2: SEHNR and FQNEAQ (reference sequence). This CDR3 is built from 14 residues. V was shortened by 5 bases and J by 2 bases, with 12 bases between the two germline ends. The CDR3 loop is CASSAYLWNYGYTF. The CDR3 coding sequence is TGTGCCAGCAGCGCCTATCTGTGGAACTATGGCTACACCTTC.

The gene calls are TRBV18 and TRBJ1-1; TRBD1 might be the D (6 bases). Trimming stripped 3 bases from V and 6 bases from J, with 11 bases between. This CDR3 has 13 amino acids. Germline assignment: CDR1 KGHSH and CDR2 LQKENI. The CDR3 here is CASSPTGFAEAFF. The CDR3 nucleotides are TGTGCCAGCTCACCCACAGGGTTCGCTGAAGCTTTCTTT. The whole variable domain, filled in from reference TRBV18 and TRBJ1-1, reads NAGVMQNPRHLVRRRGQEARLRCSPMKGHSHVYWYRQLPEEGLKFMVYLQKENIIDESGMPKERFSAEFPKEGPSILRIQQVVRGDSAAYFCASSPTGFAEAFFGQGTRLTVV.

CDR3 sequence reads: CASSLREGPDGELFF. The CDR3 DNA reads TGTGCCAGCAGCCTTAGGGAGGGTCCCGACGGGGAGCTGTTTTTT. The rearrangement links TRBV7-8 to TRBJ2-2; 7 bases align to TRBD2. The CDR3 runs 15 residues. Germline V lookup: CDR1 SGHVS, CDR2 FQNEAQ. V trimming: 5 bases; J trimming: 7 bases; junction bases outside the gene matches: 10.

J is TRBJ2-7 and V is TRBV11-2; 7 nucleotides line up with TRBD2. J gave up 5 bases and V 3 bases, and 10 bases lay outside the gene matches. The CDR3 runs to 15 residues. Germline CDR1 is SGHAT and CDR2 is FQNNGV. The CDR3 nucleotides read TGTGCCAGCAGCTTCCGTCGCGGGGGAGTCGACGAGCAGTACTTC. Protein product: CASSFRRGGVDEQYF. Combining the CDR3 with reference TRBV11-2 and TRBJ2-7 gives the whole variable domain EAGVAQSPRYKIIEKRQSVAFWCNPISGHATLYWYQQILGQGPKLLIQFQNNGVVDDSQLPKDRFSAERLKGVDSTLKIQPAKLEDSAVYLCASSFRRGGVDEQYFGPGTRLTVT.

CDR3 coding DNA: TGTGCCAGCAGCCCAGGCGCCCACGAGCAGTACTTC. Amino acids: CASSPGAHEQYF. The V gene is TRBV9, the J gene TRBJ2-7; D call uncertain. The CDR3 totals 12 residues. The V end was cut by 4 bases, the J end by 5 bases, with 10 bases between. The germline V gene encodes CDR1 SGDLS and CDR2 YYNGEE. Full variable domain (missing parts from reference TRBV9 and TRBJ2-7): DSGVTQTPKHLITATGQRVTLRCSPRSGDLSVYWYQQSLDQGLQFLIQYYNGEERAKGNILERFSAQQFPDLHSELNLSSLELGDSALYFCASSPGAHEQYFGPGTRLTVT.

This sequence joins TRBV30 and TRBJ1-1; D possibly corresponds to TRBD1 (6 bases). This CDR3 is 13 amino acids long. Trimming took 1 base from V and 8 from J, leaving 14 bases between them. Germline CDR1 is GTSNPN and CDR2 is SVGIG (reference sequence). CDR3 nucleotide sequence: TGTGCCTGGAGTGCAGGGGCGTTTTTAGAAGCTTTCTTT. Protein product: CAWSAGAFLEAFF.

The chain uses TRBV10-1 and TRBJ2-1; D gene uncertain. Germline V gene data show CDR1 as WNHNN and CDR2 as SYGVQD (reference sequence). There are 13 residues in the CDR3. Trimming removed 4 bases at V and 9 bases at J, with 13 bases between. The CDR3 spells CASSGAGDREQFF. Written as DNA, the CDR3 is TGCGCCAGCAGTGGAGCAGGTGATCGTGAGCAGTTCTTC.